The T cell receptor beta chain under discussion was sequenced for a study of blood T cell repertoires in COVID-19. About this clone: Other nucleotide sequences from this sample produce the same CDR3.

Sequencing was performed with immunoSEQ multiplex PCR; in TCRdb, only in-frame clones are kept and a portion is missing. The sample includes about 120,000 clones, less than 80% of them seen just once. The sequence came from a man aged 45-65 years with acute or convalescent COVID-19. The material sequenced was peripheral blood.

The CDR3: CASSLDRSLSGANVLTF. For the CDR3, the DNA is TGTGCCAGCAGCTTGGACAGGTCCCTCTCTGGGGCCAACGTCCTGACTTTC. The chain couples TRBV5-5 to TRBJ2-6, with a tentative D call TRBD1 (5 bases). The length of the CDR3 is 17 residues. Germline-derived CDR1 and CDR2 are SGHKS and YYEKEE (reference sequence). Trimming removed 0 bases at V and 0 bases at J, with 10 bases between.